Below, 24 T cell receptor beta chains from the same sample are listed, as sequenced in a study of T cell responses to AZD1222 COVID-19 vaccine. Sequencing was performed with immunoSEQ multiplex PCR; in TCRdb, only in-frame clones are kept and a portion is missing. Of about 81,000 clones listed, 86% are singletons. The sample was peripheral blood, taken 28 days after the second AZD1222 dose. The receptors shown here come from an adult who received the AZD1222 COVID-19 vaccine.

The CDR3: CAIRPGQGNGYTF. CDR3 in DNA: TGTGCCATCAGGCCCGGACAGGGGAATGGCTACACCTTC. The chain employs TRBV10-3 and TRBJ1-2, with 9 positions matching TRBD1. V shed 6 bases and J 6 bases; nucleotides not matched to a gene: 5. This CDR3 spans 13 amino acids. CDR1 is ENHRY and CDR2 is SYGVKD in the germline V gene.

The CDR3 is CASSLGGGPTGELFF. DNA for the CDR3: TGTGCCAGCAGCTTAGGGGGGGGGCCCACCGGGGAGCTGTTTTTT. The genes are TRBV11-2 and TRBJ2-2; D is perhaps TRBD2 (7 bases). In germline, CDR1 is SGHAT, CDR2 FQNNGV. The V and J ends lost 1 base and 4 bases respectively, with 10 bases between them. The CDR3 is 15 residues long. The full variable domain, its missing parts supplied by reference TRBV11-2 and TRBJ2-2, is EAGVAQSPRYKIIEKRQSVAFWCNPISGHATLYWYQQILGQGPKLLIQFQNNGVVDDSQLPKDRFSAERLKGVDSTLKIQPAKLEDSAVYLCASSLGGGPTGELFFGEGSRLTVL.

This chain connects TRBV3-1 (or the pseudogene TRBV3-2) to TRBJ1-5; D is unclear. V was pared by 0 bases and J by 8 bases, with 5 bases between. This CDR3 is 12 amino acids long. Germline lookup yields CDR1 LGHDT and CDR2 YNNKEL (reference sequence). The CDR3 DNA reads TGTGCCAGCAGCCAAGATCGAGAGCCCCAGCATTTT. Translating it yields CASSQDREPQHF.

This clone showed up just once. The chain uses TRBV7-9 and TRBJ2-3; 11 nucleotides match TRBD2. Trimming at V came to 0 bases and at J to 1 base, leaving 9 bases not matched to a gene. The CDR3 contains 19 residues. Germline V gene lookup returns CDR1 SEHNR and CDR2 FQNEAQ (reference sequence). CDR3 loop: CASSLAVLAGGRGTDTQYF. The CDR3 region has the DNA TGTGCCAGCAGCTTAGCCGTGTTAGCGGGGGGGCGGGGCACAGATACGCAGTATTTT.

V gene TRBV11-3 combines with J gene TRBJ2-7; unclear D gene. V was shortened by 1 base and J by 6 bases, with 13 bases between the two germline ends. Germline V gene sequence: CDR1 SGHNT, CDR2 YENEEA. This CDR3 region has 14 residues. The CDR3 DNA is TGTGCCAGCAGCTTAGCCCCCAACCCCGGCGAGCAGTACTTC. Its protein is CASSLAPNPGEQYF.

The chain recombines TRBV19 with TRBJ2-3, with 11 bases matching TRBD2. This CDR3 comprises 15 residues. The V segment lost 4 bases and the J segment 1 base; nucleotides outside the gene matches: 1. Germline-derived CDR1 and CDR2 are LNHDA and SQIVND (reference sequence). This chain's CDR3 is CASSTGLAGTDTQYF. DNA for the CDR3: TGTGCCAGTAGTACGGGACTAGCGGGCACAGATACGCAGTATTTT. The full variable domain, its missing parts supplied by reference TRBV19 and TRBJ2-3, is DGGITQSPKYLFRKEGQNVTLSCEQNLNHDAMYWYRQDPGQGLRLIYYSQIVNDFQKGDIAEGYSVSREKKESFPLTVTSAQKNPTAFYLCASSTGLAGTDTQYFGPGTRLTVL.

This chain uses TRBV10-1 with TRBJ1-2; D possibly corresponds to TRBD1 (6 bases). The CDR3 extends over 13 amino acids. Germline CDR1 is WNHNN and CDR2 is SYGVQD (reference sequence). The V end was cut by 11 bases, the J end by 3 bases, with 16 bases between. The CDR3 sequence: CAGGCRVDYGYTF. DNA for the CDR3: TGCGCCGGGGGCTGCAGGGTCGACTATGGCTACACCTTC.

This clone appeared many times. The chain joins TRBV28 to TRBJ1-3; TRBD1 is a possible D gene (5 bases). Trimming pared 6 bases from V and 6 bases from J, leaving 15 bases between. CDR3 size: 14 residues. The germline gives CDR1 MDHEN, CDR2 SYDVKM. This CDR3 is CASRGTIPTNTIYF. In DNA, the CDR3 is TGTGCCAGCAGGGGGACTATACCGACAAACACCATATATTTT.

This clone was seen only a few times. The V gene is TRBV6-6, the J gene TRBJ2-3; maybe TRBD2 (5 bases). The CDR3 sequence is 14 residues long. Germline CDR1 reads MNHNY; CDR2 reads SVGAGI (reference sequence). V was shortened by 0 bases and J by 3 bases, with 7 bases between the two germline ends. CDR3 coding DNA: TGTGCCAGCAGTTACTCCGGGAAGACAGATACGCAGTATTTT. This translates into CASSYSGKTDTQYF.

This chain links TRBV25-1 with TRBJ1-2, with TRBD1 identical over 7 bases. V was pared by 3 bases and J by 8 bases, with 6 bases of the junction left unmatched. Germline V gene sequence: CDR1 MGHDK, CDR2 SYGVNS. The CDR3 contains 13 residues. DNA for the CDR3: TGTGCCAGCAGTGAGAAGGGGGCACTAGGCTACACCTTC. Amino acids: CASSEKGALGYTF.

The chain carries TRBV11-2 and TRBJ2-7; TRBD1 or TRBD2 may be the D gene (5 bases each). Trimming took off 0 bases at V and 3 bases at J, with 9 bases between the two ends. Germline V gene data show CDR1 as SGHAT and CDR2 as FQNNGV. CDR3 length: 14 residues. CDR3 protein: CASSLERGRYEQYF. CDR3 DNA sequence: TGTGCCAGCAGCTTAGAGAGGGGACGCTACGAGCAGTACTTC. The full variable domain, in which reference TRBV11-2 and TRBJ2-7 provide the parts outside the CDR3, is EAGVAQSPRYKIIEKRQSVAFWCNPISGHATLYWYQQILGQGPKLLIQFQNNGVVDDSQLPKDRFSAERLKGVDSTLKIQPAKLEDSAVYLCASSLERGRYEQYFGPGTRLTVT.

The rearrangement links TRBV27 to TRBJ2-5; D call uncertain. The length of the CDR3 is 16 residues. CDR1 and CDR2 (germline): MNHEY, SMNVEV (reference sequence). Trimming stripped 4 bases from V and 5 bases from J, with 20 bases between. The CDR3 DNA is TGTGCCAGCAGTTCGCGCCATGACGGGTCTGGGGAGACCCAGTACTTC. Translated: CASSSRHDGSGETQYF.

The rearrangement links TRBV6-2 or TRBV6-3 to TRBJ2-5; 10 nucleotides line up with TRBD2. Trimming took 6 bases from V and 2 from J; bases not matched to a gene: 9. This CDR3 spans 16 amino acids. The germline V gene has CDR1 MNHEY and CDR2 SVGEGT. CDR3 in DNA: TGTGCCAGCAGCTATGGCGGGACTAGCGCGCAAGAGACCCAGTACTTC. Protein sequence: CASSYGGTSAQETQYF.

The gene calls are TRBV3-1 (or the pseudogene TRBV3-2) and TRBJ1-2; no definite D call. This CDR3 has 13 residues. Trimming took 4 bases from V and 7 from J, leaving 13 bases between them. The germline V gene encodes CDR1 LGHDT and CDR2 YNNKEL (reference sequence). CDR3 residues: CASSPEYVGGYTF. CDR3 coding DNA: TGTGCCAGCAGCCCCGAGTACGTAGGTGGCTACACCTTC.

The chain links TRBV2 to TRBJ2-7, with unresolved D. Per germline, CDR1 SNHLY and CDR2 FYNNEI. The CDR3 has 12 residues. V was shortened by 8 bases and J by 2 bases, with 10 bases between the two germline ends. CDR3: CASSSQPYEQYF. Written as DNA, the CDR3 is TGTGCCAGCTCATCCCAACCCTACGAGCAGTACTTC.

About this clone: Other DNA sequences in this specimen translate into the identical CDR3. The J gene is TRBJ2-3, the V gene TRBV5-1, with 7 bases fitting TRBD1. The ends lost 0 bases at V and 3 bases at J; junction bases unmatched: 1. Germline-derived CDR1 and CDR2 are SGHRS and YFSETQ. The CDR3 covers 14 residues. The DNA for the CDR3 is TGCGCCAGCAGCTTGGACAGGGGAACAGATACGCAGTATTTT. Its protein product is CASSLDRGTDTQYF.

The rearrangement joins TRBV5-6 to TRBJ1-5; weak D call: TRBD1 (5 bases). V lost 0 bases and J 7 bases, leaving 8 bases between the germline ends. The CDR3 extends over 13 amino acids. CDR1 is SGHDT and CDR2 is YYEEEE in the germline V gene. CDR3 sequence: CASSLAGKQPQHF. In DNA form, the CDR3 reads TGTGCCAGCAGCTTGGCAGGGAAACAGCCCCAGCATTTT.

J is TRBJ2-1 and V is TRBV19; 10 bases are shared with TRBD2. Looked up from germline, CDR1 is LNHDA and CDR2 is SQIVND (reference sequence). The CDR3 spans 14 residues. V was pared by 4 bases and J by 8 bases, with 5 bases of the junction left unmatched. The CDR3 sequence is CASSSSGGRDEQFF. The DNA for the CDR3 is TGTGCCAGTAGTAGTAGCGGGGGGAGGGATGAGCAGTTCTTC. Using reference TRBV19 and TRBJ2-1 for the parts outside the CDR3, the full variable domain is DGGITQSPKYLFRKEGQNVTLSCEQNLNHDAMYWYRQDPGQGLRLIYYSQIVNDFQKGDIAEGYSVSREKKESFPLTVTSAQKNPTAFYLCASSSSGGRDEQFFGPGTRLTVL.

This clone was seen only once. V and J are TRBV12-2 and TRBJ2-7. TRBV12-2 is a recognized pseudogene. The CDR3 runs to 15 residues. The DNA of the CDR3 is TGTGCAAGTCGCCCACAACTGCCGCTGGGGGACGAGCAGTACTTC. This sequence encodes CASRPQLPLGDEQYF.

V and J are TRBV9 and TRBJ2-1; D uncertain. There are 13 residues in the CDR3. Germline V gives CDR1 SGDLS, CDR2 YYNGEE. V gave up 3 bases and J gave up 7 bases, with 11 bases separating them. The CDR3 reads CASSAQNANEQFF. The CDR3 bases are TGTGCCAGCAGCGCCCAAAATGCTAATGAGCAGTTCTTC.

This rearrangement joins TRBV11-2 to TRBJ2-1, with D perhaps matching TRBD2 (6 bases). V lost 3 bases and J lost 1, with 10 bases in between. Looked up from germline, CDR1 is SGHAT and CDR2 is FQNNGV. This CDR3 contains 15 residues. This CDR3 reads CASSFIGGSYNEQFF. In DNA, the CDR3 is TGTGCCAGCAGCTTTATCGGGGGTTCCTACAATGAGCAGTTCTTC.

V gene TRBV7-2 combines with J gene TRBJ1-3; D is undetermined. Trimming left V 4 bases short and J 4 bases short, with 8 bases between. The CDR3 has 13 residues. CDR1 SGHTA and CDR2 FQGNSA come from the germline V gene. The CDR3 nucleotides are TGTGCCAGCAGCTCGGTATGGGGAAACACCATATATTTT. As protein: CASSSVWGNTIYF. The variable domain in full, completed from reference TRBV7-2 and TRBJ1-3, reads GAGVSQSPSNKVTEKGKDVELRCDPISGHTALYWYRQSLGQGLEFLIYFQGNSAPDKSGLPSDRFSAERTGGSVSTLTIQRTQQEDSAVYLCASSSVWGNTIYFGEGSWLTVV.

This chain joins TRBV10-3 and TRBJ2-2; possibly TRBD1 for D (5 bases). The length of the CDR3 is 14 residues. Germline V gene sequence: CDR1 ENHRY, CDR2 SYGVKD. The V and J ends lost 6 bases and 3 bases respectively, with 11 bases between them. In DNA, the CDR3 is TGTGCCATCAGGCAGGGTTTGGACACCGGGGAGCTGTTTTTT. Protein: CAIRQGLDTGELFF.

The CDR3 spells CASSQGSGANVLTF. In nucleotides, the CDR3 is TGTGCCAGCTCACAGGGCTCTGGGGCCAACGTCCTGACTTTC. V gene TRBV18 combines with J gene TRBJ2-6; no firm D call. This CDR3 is 14 amino acids long. In germline, CDR1 is KGHSH, CDR2 LQKENI. The V end lost 4 bases, the J end lost 0 bases, and 4 bases lay between the germline ends.